Presented here are 4 T cell receptor beta chains from one specimen sequenced in a study of cytomegalovirus exposure and HLA in healthy donors. Amplification used 60 Vbeta primers and 13 Jbeta primers. Here immunoSEQ multiplex PCR was the method, and the copy in TCRdb shows in-frame clones only, minus some. The table has about 140,000 clones, approximately 79% seen once. Sequencing was carried out using PBMCs. The receptor set was obtained from a man in his late teens or twenties in good health and CMV-seronegative.

CDR3 region: CASSEDRGYTEAFF. The CDR3, as DNA: TGTGCCAGCAGCGAGGACAGGGGCTATACTGAAGCTTTCTTT. The rearrangement links TRBV7-2 to TRBJ1-1; 9 nucleotides align to TRBD1. V shed 5 bases, J shed 5 bases, and the junction held 6 bases outside the gene matches. CDR3 length equals 14 residues. Germline V lookup: CDR1 SGHTA, CDR2 FQGNSA. Using reference TRBV7-2 and TRBJ1-1 for the parts outside the CDR3, the full variable domain is GAGVSQSPSNKVTEKGKDVELRCDPISGHTALYWYRQSLGQGLEFLIYFQGNSAPDKSGLPSDRFSAERTGGSVSTLTIQRTQQEDSAVYLCASSEDRGYTEAFFGQGTRLTVV.

The V gene is TRBV6-5, the J gene TRBJ2-2; perhaps TRBD1 as D (6 bases). The germline V and J ends were trimmed by 2 bases and 7 bases, with 11 bases remaining between them. This CDR3 comprises 14 residues. Looked up from germline, CDR1 is MNHEY and CDR2 is SVGAGI. Written as DNA, the CDR3 is TGTGCCAGCAGTTACAAAGGGGGTAACGGGGAGCTGTTTTTT. Translation gives CASSYKGGNGELFF.

The CDR3 sequence: CASRTGSGVDTQYF. In DNA form, the CDR3 reads TGTGCCAGCAGGACAGGGTCTGGTGTAGATACGCAGTATTTT. The V gene is TRBV2, the J gene TRBJ2-3, with 7 bases lining up with TRBD1. V trimming: 6 bases; J trimming: 5 bases; junction bases outside the gene matches: 8. This CDR3 region has 14 residues. Germline V gives CDR1 SNHLY, CDR2 FYNNEI.

This clone was seen a handful of times. This chain uses TRBV6-5 with TRBJ1-2, with TRBD1 identical over 7 bases. V shed 0 bases and J 10 bases; nucleotides not matched to a gene: 14. Germline V gives CDR1 MNHEY, CDR2 SVGAGI. The CDR3 is 16 residues long. The CDR3 DNA is TGTGCCAGCAGTTACTCGAGGGTACGAACAGGGGAAACCTACACCTTC. Its protein is CASSYSRVRTGETYTF.